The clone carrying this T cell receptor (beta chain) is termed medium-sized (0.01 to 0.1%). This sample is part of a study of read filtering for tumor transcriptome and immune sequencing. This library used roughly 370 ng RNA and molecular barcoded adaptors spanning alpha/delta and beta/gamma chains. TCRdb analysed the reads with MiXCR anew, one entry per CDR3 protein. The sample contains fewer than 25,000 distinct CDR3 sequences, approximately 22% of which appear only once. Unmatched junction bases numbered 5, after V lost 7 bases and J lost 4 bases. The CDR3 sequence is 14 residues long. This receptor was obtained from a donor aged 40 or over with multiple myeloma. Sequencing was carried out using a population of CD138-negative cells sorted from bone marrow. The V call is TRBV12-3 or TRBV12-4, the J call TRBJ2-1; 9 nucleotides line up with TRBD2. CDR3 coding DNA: TGTGCCAGCACCACGGGACTAGCATACAATGAGCAGTTCTTC. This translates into CASTTGLAYNEQFF.